This T cell receptor (beta chain) was captured by sequencing in a study of shared clonotypes between healthy human individuals. Study-wide findings and caveats: Estimated richness values were generally larger in naive subsets than in memory subsets.

Per the authors' pipeline: Because ImmunoSEQ provided only junction sequences with no quality scores, the filtering differed. Only in-frame clones appear in the TCRdb table, and some are missing; sequencing was by immunoSEQ multiplex PCR. The DNA was the basis for D and trimming; V, J and clone size are from that table. The profile shows about 2.4 million clones, approximately 92% of them singletons. V was trimmed by 1 base and J by 7 bases, leaving 12 bases between them. There are 14 residues in the CDR3. Per germline, CDR1 SGHRS and CDR2 YFSETQ. As for this clone: Its antigen remains unknown.

This receptor was obtained from a young man in good health. The rearrangement joins TRBV5-1 to TRBJ2-1; D perhaps matches TRBD1 (5 bases). The specimen sequenced was naive CD4+ T cells sorted from blood. Subset reported: CD45RA+ positively selected. The CDR3 sequence: CASSLTRVGNEQFF. The DNA for the CDR3 is TGCGCCAGCAGCTTGACCAGGGTTGGGAATGAGCAGTTCTTC. The complete variable domain, with remaining parts taken from reference TRBV5-1 and TRBJ2-1, reads KAGVTQTPRYLIKTRGQQVTLSCSPISGHRSVSWYQQTPGQGLQFLFEYFSETQRNKGNFPGRFSGRQFSNSRSEMNVSTLELGDSALYLCASSLTRVGNEQFFGPGTRLTVL.